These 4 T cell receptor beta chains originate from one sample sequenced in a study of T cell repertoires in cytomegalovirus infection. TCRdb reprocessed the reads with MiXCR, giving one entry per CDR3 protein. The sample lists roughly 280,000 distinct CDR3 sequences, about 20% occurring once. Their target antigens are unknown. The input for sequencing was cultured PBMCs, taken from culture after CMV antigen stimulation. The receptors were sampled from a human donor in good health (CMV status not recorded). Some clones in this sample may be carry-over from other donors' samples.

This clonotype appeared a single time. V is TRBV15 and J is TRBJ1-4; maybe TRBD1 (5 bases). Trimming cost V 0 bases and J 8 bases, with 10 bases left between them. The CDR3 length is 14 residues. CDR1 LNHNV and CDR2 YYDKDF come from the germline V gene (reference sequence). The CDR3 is CATSRDRVMEKLFF. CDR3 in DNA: TGTGCCACCAGCAGAGACAGGGTCATGGAAAAACTGTTTTTT.

The CDR3 reads CASSLTGGRLADSYEQYF. The CDR3 DNA reads TGTGCCAGCAGCCTAACCGGGGGTAGACTAGCGGACTCCTACGAGCAGTACTTC. V and J are TRBV7-6 and TRBJ2-7, with 9 bases aligning to TRBD2. The germline gives CDR1 SGHVS, CDR2 FNYEAQ. V shed 5 bases, J shed 0 bases, and the junction held 14 bases outside the gene matches. There are 18 residues in the CDR3.

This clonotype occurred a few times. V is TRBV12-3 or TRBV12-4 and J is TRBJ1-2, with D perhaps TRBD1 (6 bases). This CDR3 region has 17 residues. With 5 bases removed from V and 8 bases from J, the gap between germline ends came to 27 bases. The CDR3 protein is CASSNGGGPSLLWGYTF. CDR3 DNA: TGTGCCAGCAGTAACGGAGGGGGTCCGTCCCTTCTATGGGGCTACACCTTC.

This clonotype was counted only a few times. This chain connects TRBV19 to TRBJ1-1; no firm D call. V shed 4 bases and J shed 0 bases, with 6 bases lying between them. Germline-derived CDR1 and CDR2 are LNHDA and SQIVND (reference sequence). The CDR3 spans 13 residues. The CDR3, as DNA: TGTGCCAGTAGTACAGGAATGAACACTGAAGCTTTCTTT. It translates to CASSTGMNTEAFF.